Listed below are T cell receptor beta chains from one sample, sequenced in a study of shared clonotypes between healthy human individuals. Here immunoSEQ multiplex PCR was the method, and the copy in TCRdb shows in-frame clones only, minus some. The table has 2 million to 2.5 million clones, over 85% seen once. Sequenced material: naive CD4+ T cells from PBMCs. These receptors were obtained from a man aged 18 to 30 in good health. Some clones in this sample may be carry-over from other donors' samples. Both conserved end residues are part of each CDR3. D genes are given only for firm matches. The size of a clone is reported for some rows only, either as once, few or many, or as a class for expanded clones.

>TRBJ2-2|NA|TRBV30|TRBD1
CALKDRAANTGELFF
TGTGCCTTAAAGGACAGGGCCGCGAACACCGGGGAGCTGTTTTTT
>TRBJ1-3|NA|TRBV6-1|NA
CAGSPGDGNTIYF
TGTGCCGGGTCACCGGGGGACGGAAACACCATATATTTT
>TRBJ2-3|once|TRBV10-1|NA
CASRPAYKADTQYF
TGCGCCAGCAGACCAGCCTATAAGGCAGATACGCAGTATTTT
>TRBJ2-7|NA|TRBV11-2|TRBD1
CASRSSRTGRYEQYF
TGTGCCAGCAGATCCTCTCGGACAGGGAGATACGAGCAGTACTTC
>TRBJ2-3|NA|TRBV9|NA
CASSRSGGLTDTQYF
TGTGCCAGCAGCCGTTCCGGGGGTCTCACAGATACGCAGTATTTT
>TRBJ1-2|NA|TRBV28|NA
CASSLSGSYGYTF
TGTGCCAGCAGTTTATCTGGGAGTTATGGCTACACCTTC
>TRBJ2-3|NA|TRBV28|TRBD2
CASSSTGLAGADTQYF
TGTGCCAGCAGTTCGACAGGACTAGCGGGAGCGGATACGCAGTATTTT
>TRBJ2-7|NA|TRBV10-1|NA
CASSVPLEFYEQYF
TGCGCCAGCAGTGTCCCACTAGAATTCTACGAGCAGTACTTC
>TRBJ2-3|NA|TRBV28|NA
CASIDPRGADTQYF
TGTGCCAGCATAGATCCGCGAGGGGCAGATACGCAGTATTTT
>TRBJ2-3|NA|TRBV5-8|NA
CASSLALAALLSDTQYF
TGTGCCAGCAGCTTGGCTTTAGCGGCCCTTTTGTCAGATACGCAGTATTTT
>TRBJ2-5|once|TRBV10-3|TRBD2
CAISGTSRRETQYF
TGTGCCATCAGTGGGACTAGCAGGAGGGAGACCCAGTACTTC
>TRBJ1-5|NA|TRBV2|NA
CASSLDGHNGRQPQHF
TGTGCCAGCAGCCTGGATGGTCACAACGGCCGTCAGCCCCAGCATTTT
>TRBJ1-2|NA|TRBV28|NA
CASSKTGPFYGYTF
TGTGCCAGCAGCAAGACAGGACCATTCTATGGCTACACCTTC
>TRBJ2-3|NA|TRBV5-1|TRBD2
CASSLGTSGFTDTQYF
TGCGCCAGCAGCCTTGGGACTAGCGGGTTCACAGATACGCAGTATTTT
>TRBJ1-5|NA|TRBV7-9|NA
CASSLPYQPQHF
TGTGCCAGCAGCTTACCCTATCAGCCCCAGCATTTT
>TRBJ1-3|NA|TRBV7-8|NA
CASSLGGARYYSGNTIYF
TGTGCCAGCAGCCTCGGAGGGGCCCGCTACTACTCTGGAAACACCATATATTTT
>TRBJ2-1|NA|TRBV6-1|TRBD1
CATRDRGTPGAQFF
TGTGCCACTAGGGACAGGGGTACGCCTGGGGCCCAGTTCTTC
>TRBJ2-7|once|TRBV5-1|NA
CASASGPDYEQYF
TGCGCCAGCGCGAGCGGCCCTGACTACGAGCAGTACTTC
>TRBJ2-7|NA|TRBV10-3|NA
CAISESWYEQYF
TGTGCCATCAGTGAGTCGTGGTACGAGCAGTACTTC
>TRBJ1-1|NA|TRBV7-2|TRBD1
CASSSDRGRTEAFF
TGTGCCAGCAGCTCGGACAGGGGGAGGACTGAAGCTTTCTTT
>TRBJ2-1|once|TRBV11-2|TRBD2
CASRWGTRGAYNEQFF
TGTGCCAGCAGGTGGGGGACTAGGGGAGCCTACAATGAGCAGTTCTTC
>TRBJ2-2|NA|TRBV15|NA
CATSRNEQGIHGELFF
TGTGCCACCAGCAGAAATGAACAGGGTATTCACGGGGAGCTGTTTTTT
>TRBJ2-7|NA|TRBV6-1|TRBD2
CASGLAGGPYEQYF
TGTGCCAGCGGACTAGCGGGAGGGCCGTACGAGCAGTACTTC
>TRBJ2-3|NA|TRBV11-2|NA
CASSYSGTVTDTQYF
TGTGCCAGCAGTTATAGCGGCACCGTCACAGATACGCAGTATTTT
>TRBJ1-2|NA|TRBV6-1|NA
CASSEVHYGYTF
TGTGCCAGCAGTGAAGTGCACTATGGCTACACCTTC
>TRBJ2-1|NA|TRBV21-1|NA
CASRRTSGDNNEQFF
TGTGCCAGCAGGAGGACTAGCGGGGACAACAATGAGCAGTTCTTC
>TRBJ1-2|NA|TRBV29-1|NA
CSGTDRYGYTF
TGCAGCGGTACCGACAGGTACGGCTACACCTTC
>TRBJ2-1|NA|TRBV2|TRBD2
CASSAFAGRADEQFF
TGTGCCAGCAGTGCGTTTGCGGGGAGGGCCGATGAGCAGTTCTTC
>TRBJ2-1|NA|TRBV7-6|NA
CASSLGLPNEQFF
TGTGCCAGCAGCTTAGGACTACCCAATGAGCAGTTCTTC
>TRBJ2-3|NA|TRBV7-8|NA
CASSSQRPDTQYF
TGTGCCAGCAGCTCTCAACGACCAGATACGCAGTATTTT
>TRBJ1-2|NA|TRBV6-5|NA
CASTLLSGVSYGYTF
TGTGCCAGCACCCTCCTAAGCGGGGTCAGCTATGGCTACACCTTC
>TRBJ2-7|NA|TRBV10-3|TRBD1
CASPRDRSPYEQYF
TGTGCCAGCCCACGGGACAGGAGTCCCTACGAGCAGTACTTC
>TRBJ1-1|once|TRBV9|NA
CASSTGSAGDTEAFF
TGTGCCAGCAGCACGGGATCCGCGGGGGACACTGAAGCTTTCTTT
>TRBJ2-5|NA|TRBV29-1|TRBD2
CSVDSGSTETQYF
TGCAGCGTGGATAGCGGGAGTACAGAGACCCAGTACTTC
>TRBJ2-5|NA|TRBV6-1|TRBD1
CASSFGQGGETQYF
TGTGCCAGCAGTTTCGGACAGGGGGGGGAGACCCAGTACTTC
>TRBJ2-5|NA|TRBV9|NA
CASSVGGGETQYF
TGTGCCAGCAGCGTAGGCGGAGGCGAGACCCAGTACTTC
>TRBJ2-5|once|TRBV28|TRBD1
CASSTTGGAGETQYF
TGTGCCAGCAGTACGACAGGGGGCGCAGGGGAGACCCAGTACTTC
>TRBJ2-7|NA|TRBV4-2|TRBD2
CASSQGTSGRSYEQYF
TGTGCCAGCAGCCAAGGGACTAGCGGGCGTTCCTACGAGCAGTACTTC
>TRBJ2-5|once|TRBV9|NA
CASSVTPREYQETQYF
TGTGCCAGCAGCGTAACTCCTCGGGAGTACCAAGAGACCCAGTACTTC
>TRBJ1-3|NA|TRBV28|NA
CASSSPGTLIADTIYF
TGTGCCAGCAGTTCCCCCGGGACACTCATTGCTGACACCATATATTTT
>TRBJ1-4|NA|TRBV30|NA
CAWSRTGPGPEKLFF
TGTGCCTGGAGCAGAACAGGGCCCGGGCCAGAAAAACTGTTTTTT
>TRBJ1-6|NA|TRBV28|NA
CASITANSPLHF
TGTGCCAGCATCACAGCAAATTCACCCCTCCACTTT
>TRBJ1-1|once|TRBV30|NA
CAWSHPMTEAFF
TGTGCCTGGAGTCACCCCATGACTGAAGCTTTCTTT
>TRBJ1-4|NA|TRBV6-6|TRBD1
CASSYSRGSGLFF
TGTGCCAGCAGTTACTCCAGGGGGTCGGGACTGTTTTTT
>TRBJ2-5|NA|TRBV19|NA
CASSMNSQETQYF
TGTGCCAGTAGTATGAACTCCCAAGAGACCCAGTACTTC